Sequencing of this T cell receptor beta chain was carried out in a study of shared clonotypes between healthy human individuals. Study-wide context: Each donor contributed plates that comprised three CD4 naive, three CD4 memory, two CD8 naive and one CD8 memory.

Some clones are missing from TCRdb's copy, which holds only in-frame ones; the method was immunoSEQ multiplex PCR. The data show about 2.1 million clones, 85% to 95% seen once. Study-wide findings and caveats: Blood was the only sampled material, and tissue repertoires likely differ. Among a few donors, approximately 5% of naive CD4 clonotypes were found in common.

The V gene's germline CDR1 is SGHDT and CDR2 YYEEEE. The CDR3 spans 17 residues. Trimming removed 0 bases from V and 6 bases from J; junction bases left unmatched: 11. Concerning this clone: Its antigen remains unknown.

Cells designated naive CD8 were CD45RO-negative and were positively selected for CCR7, with terminally differentiated effector memory CD45RA+ cells excluded. The receptor was isolated from a man younger than 30 in good health. Some clones in this sample may be carry-over from other donors' samples. The specimen was naive CD8+ T cells from PBMCs. The chain carries TRBV5-6 and TRBJ2-3; TRBD2 matches 9 bases. CDR3 nucleotides: TGTGCCAGCAGCTTGGCTCTAAGCGGGAGGATGAGGGATACGCAGTATTTT. It encodes CASSLALSGRMRDTQYF.